The 21 T cell receptor beta chains below all came from one sample that was sequenced in a study of vaccination and CD4 T cells after COVID-19. Cultured CD4+ T cell DNA underwent sequencing with the Oncomine TCR Beta short-read assay. TCRdb fed the PCR reads into MiXCR, producing one record per CDR3 protein. This sample has about 18,000 distinct CDR3 sequences, with approximately 49% found just once. Time point in this sample: late sampling 161 to 241 days after vaccination in a few convalescent patients. Treatment defined: approximately 9-day PBMC culture with coronavirus spike peptide pools or control peptides (ViraFEST assay). Their antigens remain unidentified. The sample here was CD4+ T cells from blood, cultured in vitro, taken about 7 months after SARS-CoV-2 vaccination. These receptor sequences come from a human donor who had recovered from COVID-19.

The chain is built from TRBV27 and TRBJ2-7; D gene unclear. V was trimmed by 3 bases and J by 6 bases, leaving 6 bases between them. Germline CDR1 and CDR2: MNHEY and SMNVEV (reference sequence). The CDR3 extends over 11 amino acids. The CDR3 DNA follows: TGTGCCAGCAGTTTTAGGCCCGAGCAGTACTTC. Its protein is CASSFRPEQYF.

V is TRBV29-1 and J is TRBJ2-3; a weak D match, TRBD2 (6 bases). Germline lookup yields CDR1 SQVTM and CDR2 ANQGSEA. The CDR3 runs 15 residues. V was cut by 6 bases and J by 3 bases, with 19 bases left in between. CDR3 residues: CSVTGGRRRTDTQYF. In DNA form, the CDR3 reads TGCAGCGTCACCGGGGGACGGAGGAGGACAGATACGCAGTATTTT.

The V call is TRBV10-3, the J call TRBJ2-5, with TRBD2 matching 7 bases. CDR3 size: 17 residues. The V gene end was trimmed by 0 bases and the J gene end by 4 bases; junction bases not matched to a gene: 11. Germline V gene sequence: CDR1 ENHRY, CDR2 SYGVKD. This chain's CDR3 is CAISESMVGGSLETQYF. CDR3 DNA: TGTGCCATCAGTGAGTCGATGGTCGGCGGGAGTCTAGAGACCCAGTACTTC.

The chain joins TRBV29-1 to TRBJ2-7; 9 bases agree with TRBD1. This CDR3 spans 12 amino acids. Looked up from germline, CDR1 is SQVTM and CDR2 is ANQGSEA. V was pared by 7 bases and J by 6 bases, with 7 bases of the junction left unmatched. This chain's CDR3 is CSAHRGPGEQYF. CDR3 nucleotides: TGCAGCGCTCACAGGGGGCCGGGCGAGCAGTACTTC.

In its sample, this clonotype was seen a few times. The V gene is TRBV20-1, the J gene TRBJ1-6, with D perhaps matching TRBD1 (6 bases). Trimming removed 5 bases from V and 9 bases from J, with 14 bases in between. The CDR3 has 13 residues. The germline V gene has CDR1 DFQATT and CDR2 SNEGSKA (reference sequence). CDR3 sequence reads: CSAARGQGSPLHF. The CDR3 nucleotides are TGCAGTGCTGCTCGGGGGCAAGGTTCACCCCTCCACTTT.

In DNA, the CDR3 is TGTGCCAGCTCACCCTTGAATCAGCCCCAGCATTTT. Translated, it gives CASSPLNQPQHF. The chain joins TRBV18 to TRBJ1-5, with D unclear. The CDR3 extends over 12 amino acids. Trimming shortened V by 3 bases and J by 4 bases, and 4 bases separated the two germline ends. CDR1 KGHSH and CDR2 LQKENI come from the germline V gene. Full variable domain (rest looked up from reference TRBV18 and TRBJ1-5): NAGVMQNPRHLVRRRGQEARLRCSPMKGHSHVYWYRQLPEEGLKFMVYLQKENIIDESGMPKERFSAEFPKEGPSILRIQQVVRGDSAAYFCASSPLNQPQHFGDGTRLSIL.

This chain joins TRBV21-1 and TRBJ2-5; whether TRBD2, the table's D call, matches the DNA was not checked. TRBV21-1 is classified as a pseudogene. The CDR3 runs to 16 residues. Written as DNA, the CDR3 is TGTGCCAGCAGCAAATCTGGGGCGGGAGCTAATGAGACCCAGTACTTC. It is translated as CASSKSGAGANETQYF.

V is TRBV7-8 and J is TRBJ1-2, with 9 bases matching TRBD1. With V trimmed by 5 bases and J by 8 bases, 9 bases remained unmatched. The CDR3 length is 14 residues. The germline V gene encodes CDR1 SGHVS and CDR2 FQNEAQ. As DNA, the CDR3 is TGTGCCAGCAGCCCCCGGACAGGGGAGCGCGGCTACACCTTC. Encoded protein: CASSPRTGERGYTF. Based on the CDR3 plus reference TRBV7-8 and TRBJ1-2, the full variable domain is GAGVSQSPRYKVAKRGQDVALRCDPISGHVSLFWYQQALGQGPEFLTYFQNEAQLDKSGLPSDRFFAERPEGSVSTLKIQRTQQEDSAVYLCASSPRTGERGYTFGSGTRLTVV.

The chain recombines TRBV20-1 with TRBJ1-6; D unclear. Trimming stripped 1 base from V and 8 bases from J, with 6 bases between. The CDR3 sequence is 12 residues long. Germline loops: CDR1 DFQATT, CDR2 SNEGSKA (reference sequence). The CDR3 region has the DNA TGCAGTGCTAGAGGTTACTATTCACCCCTCCACTTT. Its protein product is CSARGYYSPLHF.

Note on this clonotype: Given a far larger clone just one base away, this is likely a sequencing read error. The chain recombines TRBV11-3 with TRBJ2-3, with D possibly matching TRBD2 (6 bases). Between the trimmed V and J ends, which lost 9 bases and 3 bases, there was a span of 13 bases. The germline CDR1 and CDR2 sequences are SGHNT and YENEEA. The CDR3 is made up of 13 amino acids. The CDR3 DNA sequence: TGTGCCAGTAGTAATCTAGCGACAGATACGCAGTATTTT. Residues: CASSNLATDTQYF.

The chain joins TRBV2 to TRBJ2-7, with 7 bases lining up with TRBD2. CDR1 is SNHLY and CDR2 is FYNNEI in the germline V gene. The CDR3 length is 12 residues. The V gene end was trimmed by 8 bases and the J gene end by 6 bases; junction bases not matched to a gene: 7. CDR3: CASGRLAGEQYF. In DNA form, the CDR3 reads TGTGCCAGCGGACGACTAGCTGGCGAGCAGTACTTC.

This clonotype counts as medium-sized (0.01 to 0.1%). The V and J genes are TRBV15 and TRBJ1-1; D gene unclear. The CDR3 runs to 15 residues. The germline V and J ends were trimmed by 1 base and 0 bases, with 9 bases remaining between them. Germline loops: CDR1 LNHNV, CDR2 YYDKDF (reference sequence). The CDR3 spells CATSRGGSMNTEAFF. The CDR3 DNA reads TGTGCCACCAGCAGAGGCGGATCCATGAACACTGAAGCTTTCTTT.

The V call is TRBV20-1, the J call TRBJ2-1, with 9 nucleotides matching TRBD2. The CDR3 is made up of 14 amino acids. Germline V lookup: CDR1 DFQATT, CDR2 SNEGSKA (reference sequence). Trimming took 4 bases from V and 7 from J; bases not matched to a gene: 8. CDR3: CSAMAGGPTNEQFF. The CDR3 DNA is TGCAGTGCTATGGCGGGAGGGCCTACGAATGAGCAGTTCTTC.

The chain links TRBV20-1 to TRBJ2-4; 12 bases match TRBD1. Trimming removed 6 bases from V and 2 bases from J; junction bases left unmatched: 5. Per germline, CDR1 DFQATT and CDR2 SNEGSKA (reference sequence). The CDR3 has 15 residues. The CDR3 sequence: CSADGTGGSKNIQYF. For the CDR3, the DNA is TGCAGTGCGGACGGGACAGGGGGCTCCAAAAACATTCAGTACTTC.

The genes are TRBV7-2 and TRBJ2-1; maybe TRBD2 (5 bases). This CDR3 comprises 17 residues. CDR1 and CDR2 from the germline V gene are SGHTA and FQGNSA. V was pared by 0 bases and J by 2 bases, with 14 bases between. The CDR3 sequence: CASSLASGILTYNEQFF. The CDR3 region has the DNA TGTGCCAGCAGCTTAGCGTCCGGGATACTCACCTACAATGAGCAGTTCTTC.

The genes are TRBV7-8 and TRBJ2-1; D remains unclear. The CDR3 sequence is 15 residues long. Germline assignment: CDR1 SGHVS and CDR2 FQNEAQ. V was pared by 5 bases and J by 0 bases, with 11 bases between. The DNA for the CDR3 is TGTGCCAGCAGCCTATCAGATCCCTCCTACAATGAGCAGTTCTTC. This sequence encodes CASSLSDPSYNEQFF.

The V call is TRBV19, the J call TRBJ2-3; 9 bases line up with TRBD1. Germline trimming cut 4 bases from V and 4 bases from J; bases unmatched to any gene: 6. CDR1 and CDR2 from the germline V gene are LNHDA and SQIVND (reference sequence). The CDR3 spans 15 residues. The chain's CDR3 is CASSSTGGKSDTQYF. In DNA, the CDR3 is TGTGCCAGTAGTAGTACAGGGGGCAAATCAGATACGCAGTATTTT.

This clonotype was counted only a few times. The rearrangement uses TRBV12-3 or TRBV12-4 and TRBJ1-5, with unresolved D. Between the trimmed V and J ends, which lost 3 bases and 0 bases, there was a span of 3 bases. The CDR3 runs to 13 residues. The CDR3 region is CASSFTSNQPQHF. The CDR3 DNA follows: TGTGCCAGCAGTTTTACTAGCAATCAGCCCCAGCATTTT.

This CDR3 reads CSANRWNRGTEAFF. The CDR3 DNA is TGCAGTGCTAACCGTTGGAATAGGGGGACTGAAGCTTTCTTT. V is TRBV20-1 and J is TRBJ1-1; D is possibly TRBD1 (6 bases). V was clipped by 4 bases and J by 5 bases, with 17 bases between them. Germline V lookup: CDR1 DFQATT, CDR2 SNEGSKA (reference sequence). This CDR3 spans 14 amino acids.

V and J are TRBV24-1 and TRBJ1-5; no clear D gene. Deletions cut 9 bases from V and 0 bases from J, with 8 bases between. There are 13 residues in the CDR3. Germline lookup yields CDR1 KGHDR and CDR2 SFDVKD. CDR3 region: CATGQNSNQPQHF. The CDR3 DNA reads TGTGCCACCGGTCAGAATAGCAATCAGCCCCAGCATTTT.

This clonotype was observed a handful of times. The gene calls are TRBV7-2 and TRBJ2-1; D uncertain. This CDR3 has 14 residues. The germline V gene has CDR1 SGHTA and CDR2 FQGNSA. Trimming took off 3 bases at V and 2 bases at J, with 8 bases between the two ends. The chain's CDR3 is CASSFPRTYNEQFF. CDR3 nucleotides: TGTGCCAGCAGCTTCCCGCGGACCTACAATGAGCAGTTCTTC.